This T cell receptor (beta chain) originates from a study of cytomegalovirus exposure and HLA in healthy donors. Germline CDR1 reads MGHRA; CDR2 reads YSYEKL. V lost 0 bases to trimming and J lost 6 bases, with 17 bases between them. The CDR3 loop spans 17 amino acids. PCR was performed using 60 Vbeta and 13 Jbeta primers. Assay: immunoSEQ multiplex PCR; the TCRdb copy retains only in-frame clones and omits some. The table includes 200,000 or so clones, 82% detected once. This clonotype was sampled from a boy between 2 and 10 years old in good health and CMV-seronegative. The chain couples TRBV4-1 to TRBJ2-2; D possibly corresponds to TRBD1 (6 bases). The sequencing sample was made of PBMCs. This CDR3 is CASSQEFRDTDPGELFF. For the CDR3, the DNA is TGCGCCAGCAGCCAAGAGTTCCGGGACACAGACCCCGGGGAGCTGTTTTTT.